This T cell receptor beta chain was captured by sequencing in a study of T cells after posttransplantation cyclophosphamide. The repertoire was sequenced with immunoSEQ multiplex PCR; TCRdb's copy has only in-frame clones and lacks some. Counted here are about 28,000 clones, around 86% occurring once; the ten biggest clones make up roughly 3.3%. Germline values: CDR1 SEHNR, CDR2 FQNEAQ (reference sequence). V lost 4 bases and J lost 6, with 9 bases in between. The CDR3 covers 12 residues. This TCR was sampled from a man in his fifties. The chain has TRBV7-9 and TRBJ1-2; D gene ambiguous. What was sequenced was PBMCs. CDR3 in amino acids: CASSSQRDGYTF. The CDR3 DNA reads TGTGCCAGCAGCTCTCAGCGGGATGGCTACACCTTC.